These 23 T cell receptor beta chains came from one sample sequenced in a study of T cell repertoires in cytomegalovirus infection. TCRdb fed the reads into MiXCR, producing one record per CDR3 protein. The data show about 360,000 distinct CDR3 sequences, with around 18% seen just once and less than 9.5% held by the top ten. The sequencing input was PBMCs. Receptor source: a human donor in good health (CMV status not recorded). Some clones in this sample may be carry-over from other donors' samples.

This clonotype was observed many times. CDR3 residues: CATSPSWVIYEQYF. CDR3 sequence (DNA): TGTGCCACCAGTCCATCCTGGGTCATCTACGAGCAGTACTTC. This chain connects TRBV24-1 to TRBJ2-7; D is unresolved. V was trimmed by 6 bases and J by 3 bases, leaving 14 bases between them. Germline values: CDR1 KGHDR, CDR2 SFDVKD. The CDR3 spans 14 residues.

This clonotype was seen a handful of times. With a much larger clone just one base away, this may be a read error. This chain joins TRBV6-6 and TRBJ2-5; D is ambiguous. V lost 2 bases to trimming and J lost 2 bases, with 3 bases between them. CDR3 length: 12 amino acids. In germline, CDR1 is MNHNY, CDR2 SVGAGI (reference sequence). The CDR3 DNA reads as TGTGCCAGCAGTTACCTACAAGAGACCCAGTACTTC. Translated, it gives CASSYLQETQYF.

The chain couples TRBV27 to TRBJ2-3; D not certain. There are 14 residues in the CDR3. CDR1 is MNHEY and CDR2 is SMNVEV in the germline V gene (reference sequence). The germline V and J ends were trimmed by 2 bases and 5 bases, with 11 bases remaining between them. The CDR3, as DNA: TGTGCCAGCAGTTTAGCCCAAAGGGTAGATACGCAGTATTTT. It specifies CASSLAQRVDTQYF.

This clonotype was recorded a few times. The V call is TRBV5-4, the J call TRBJ1-1, with 9 bases identical to TRBD1. The germline V gene has CDR1 SGHNT and CDR2 YYREEE (reference sequence). The trim removed 0 bases at V and 6 bases at J, leaving 6 bases unmatched. The CDR3 sequence is 15 residues long. CDR3 DNA sequence: TGTGCCAGCAGCTTGGAGTGGACAGGGGCGTCTGAAGCTTTCTTT. Its protein is CASSLEWTGASEAFF.

The chain employs TRBV5-1 and TRBJ2-3; 14 positions match TRBD2. The trim removed 6 bases at V and 0 bases at J, leaving 6 bases unmatched. The CDR3 length is 17 residues. The germline V gene has CDR1 SGHRS and CDR2 YFSETQ. The CDR3 here is CASTGLAGGPSTDTQYF. Here the CDR3 DNA reads TGCGCCAGCACAGGACTAGCGGGGGGACCAAGCACAGATACGCAGTATTTT.

This clonotype was detected many times. This sequence joins TRBV18 and TRBJ2-5; D is possibly TRBD1 (5 bases). V lost 6 bases, J lost 1 base, and 12 bases lay in between. CDR1 is KGHSH, CDR2 LQKENI, per germline. This CDR3 has 14 residues. CDR3 sequence (DNA): TGTGCCAGCTCGTCCTCAGGGTTCCAAGAGACCCAGTACTTC. It is translated as CASSSSGFQETQYF.

This clonotype was detected only a few times. This sequence joins TRBV20-1 and TRBJ2-5; D gene uncertain. V shed 6 bases and J shed 4 bases, with 12 bases lying between them. Germline assignment: CDR1 DFQATT and CDR2 SNEGSKA (reference sequence). There are 12 residues in the CDR3. The CDR3 coding sequence is TGCAGTGCCAGCACCAAAGGAGAGACCCAGTACTTC. Protein: CSASTKGETQYF.

This clonotype was seen a handful of times. The chain links TRBV5-5 to TRBJ2-5; 7 bases map to TRBD1. The CDR3 has 14 residues. Germline trimming cut 0 bases from V and 4 bases from J; bases unmatched to any gene: 3. Germline-derived CDR1 and CDR2 are SGHKS and YYEKEE (reference sequence). CDR3 DNA: TGTGCCAGCAGCTTGGGGGGACAGATAGAGACCCAGTACTTC. Protein: CASSLGGQIETQYF.

This clonotype was counted only a few times. The chain has TRBV7-2 and TRBJ1-2, with D possibly matching TRBD1 (5 bases). V was cut by 2 bases and J by 13 bases, with 17 bases left in between. This CDR3 contains 13 residues. Germline lookup yields CDR1 SGHTA and CDR2 FQGNSA. In nucleotides, the CDR3 is TGTGCCAGCAGCTTAAGGGGCCAGACCTTCGTCACCTTC. It yields the protein CASSLRGQTFVTF.

This clonotype occurred a few times. This chain uses TRBV4-1 with TRBJ2-7; TRBD1 matches 9 bases. This CDR3 is 16 amino acids long. CDR1 and CDR2 from the germline V gene are MGHRA and YSYEKL. The V segment lost 4 bases and the J segment 5 bases; nucleotides outside the gene matches: 12. This CDR3 reads CASSPRTGTGRDEQYF. CDR3 DNA sequence: TGCGCCAGCAGCCCCAGGACCGGGACAGGGAGGGACGAGCAGTACTTC.

V gene TRBV11-2 combines with J gene TRBJ2-1; D perhaps matches TRBD2 (5 bases). CDR1 is SGHAT, CDR2 FQNNGV, per germline. V lost 5 bases to trimming and J lost 9 bases, with 17 bases between them. The CDR3 length is 14 residues. Here the CDR3 DNA reads TGTGCCAGCAGCAGCAGGTTGATGAGCGGTGAGCAGTTCTTC. Translating gives CASSSRLMSGEQFF.

A few counts support this clonotype. The chain recombines TRBV18 with TRBJ2-3; D is unresolved. In germline, CDR1 is KGHSH, CDR2 LQKENI. V was shortened by 3 bases and J by 4 bases, with 11 bases between the two germline ends. This CDR3 is 14 amino acids long. CDR3 nucleotide sequence: TGTGCCAGCTCACCGGCCCTCGAGTCAGATACGCAGTATTTT. Translated: CASSPALESDTQYF.

This clonotype was detected many times. The chain combines TRBV7-9 with TRBJ1-1; 8 bases are a match to TRBD1. The V gene end was trimmed by 5 bases and the J gene end by 0 bases; junction bases not matched to a gene: 8. The CDR3 loop spans 16 amino acids. In germline, CDR1 is SEHNR, CDR2 FQNEAQ (reference sequence). CDR3 sequence: CASSPLAGGMNTEAFF. The CDR3 region has the DNA TGTGCCAGCAGCCCCTTGGCAGGGGGCATGAACACTGAAGCTTTCTTT.

The V call is TRBV5-6, the J call TRBJ1-4; D is uncertain. V lost 4 bases and J lost 0, with 7 bases in between. In germline, CDR1 is SGHDT, CDR2 YYEEEE. The CDR3 sequence is 14 residues long. The CDR3 protein is CASSLRPTNEKLFF. Written as DNA, the CDR3 is TGTGCCAGCAGCCTGAGGCCAACTAATGAAAAACTGTTTTTT.

In the case of this clonotype: This could be a read error, since a much larger clone is one nucleotide away. The chain carries TRBV12-3 or TRBV12-4 and TRBJ1-3; TRBD1 might be the D (5 bases). The V gene lost 5 bases and the J gene lost 0 bases, with 8 bases spanning the gap. The CDR3 covers 14 residues. CDR3 in DNA: TGTGCCAGCAGTGGGACGGACTCTGGAAACACCATATATTTT. Translating gives CASSGTDSGNTIYF.

This clonotype was seen repeatedly, ten times or more. The chain is built from TRBV12-5 and TRBJ2-4, with no clear D. The CDR3 totals 13 residues. Germline loops: CDR1 LGHNT, CDR2 FRNRAP. V was clipped by 6 bases and J by 9 bases, with 15 bases between them. The chain's CDR3 is CASGQGTYGIQYF. DNA for the CDR3: TGTGCTAGTGGACAAGGAACATATGGCATTCAGTACTTC.

The chain recombines TRBV19 with TRBJ1-1; a weak D match, TRBD1 (5 bases). Trimming pared 6 bases from V and 0 bases from J, leaving 20 bases between. The CDR3 is made up of 17 amino acids. The V gene's germline CDR1 is LNHDA and CDR2 SQIVND (reference sequence). The CDR3 nucleotides read TGTGCCAGTAGCCCGGCCCGGGGACCTATAATGAACACTGAAGCTTTCTTT. Residues: CASSPARGPIMNTEAFF.

The chain employs TRBV9 and TRBJ2-2, with a possible D match to TRBD2 (6 bases). The CDR3 is made up of 16 amino acids. Trimming pared 0 bases from V and 3 bases from J, leaving 12 bases between. The V gene's germline CDR1 is SGDLS and CDR2 YYNGEE. CDR3 sequence (DNA): TGTGCCAGCAGCGTAGATGACGGGGGAGACACCGGGGAGCTGTTTTTT. Protein product: CASSVDDGGDTGELFF.

This clonotype has a handful of counts. V gene TRBV12-3 or TRBV12-4 combines with J gene TRBJ2-1; D is unresolved. V was cut by 7 bases and J by 6 bases, with 7 bases left in between. There are 11 residues in the CDR3. CDR3 sequence reads: CASTLVNEQFF. As DNA, the CDR3 is TGTGCCAGCACGCTAGTCAATGAGCAGTTCTTC.

This clonotype appeared a few times. The CDR3 here is CASSPHRARYEQYF. The CDR3 nucleotides are TGTGCCAGCTCACCGCACCGGGCACGCTACGAGCAGTACTTC. The chain combines TRBV18 with TRBJ2-7; D gene ambiguous. V was cut by 3 bases and J by 3 bases, with 12 bases left in between. The CDR3 is 14 residues long. Germline V gene data show CDR1 as KGHSH and CDR2 as LQKENI.

This clonotype appeared once. The V and J genes are TRBV5-1 and TRBJ1-1; D possibly corresponds to TRBD1 (5 bases). The CDR3 covers 14 residues. The V end was cut by 0 bases, the J end by 6 bases, with 12 bases between. Germline lookup yields CDR1 SGHRS and CDR2 YFSETQ. The CDR3 DNA reads TGCGCCAGCAGCTTGGGTCCGGGGGTCCCTGAAGCTTTCTTT. This translates into CASSLGPGVPEAFF. The variable domain in full, with the rest retrieved from reference TRBV5-1 and TRBJ1-1, is KAGVTQTPRYLIKTRGQQVTLSCSPISGHRSVSWYQQTPGQGLQFLFEYFSETQRNKGNFPGRFSGRQFSNSRSEMNVSTLELGDSALYLCASSLGPGVPEAFFGQGTRLTVV.

Ten or more counts support this clonotype. V and J are TRBV7-8 and TRBJ2-7, with TRBD1 as a possible D gene (6 bases). Deletions cut 5 bases from V and 3 bases from J, with 17 bases between. The CDR3 contains 15 residues. Germline-derived CDR1 and CDR2 are SGHVS and FQNEAQ. The CDR3 sequence is CASSPPNRESYEQYF. For the CDR3, the DNA is TGTGCCAGCAGCCCACCCAACAGGGAGAGCTACGAGCAGTACTTC.

This clonotype has at least ten counts. Written as DNA, the CDR3 is TGTGCCAGCAGCCAGACTAGCGGGGGGATAGGGGATACGCAGTATTTT. Translation gives CASSQTSGGIGDTQYF. The chain is built from TRBV7-2 and TRBJ2-3, with 13 positions matching TRBD2. V was pared by 5 bases and J by 6 bases, with 8 bases of the junction left unmatched. The length of the CDR3 is 16 residues. Germline values: CDR1 SGHTA, CDR2 FQGNSA.